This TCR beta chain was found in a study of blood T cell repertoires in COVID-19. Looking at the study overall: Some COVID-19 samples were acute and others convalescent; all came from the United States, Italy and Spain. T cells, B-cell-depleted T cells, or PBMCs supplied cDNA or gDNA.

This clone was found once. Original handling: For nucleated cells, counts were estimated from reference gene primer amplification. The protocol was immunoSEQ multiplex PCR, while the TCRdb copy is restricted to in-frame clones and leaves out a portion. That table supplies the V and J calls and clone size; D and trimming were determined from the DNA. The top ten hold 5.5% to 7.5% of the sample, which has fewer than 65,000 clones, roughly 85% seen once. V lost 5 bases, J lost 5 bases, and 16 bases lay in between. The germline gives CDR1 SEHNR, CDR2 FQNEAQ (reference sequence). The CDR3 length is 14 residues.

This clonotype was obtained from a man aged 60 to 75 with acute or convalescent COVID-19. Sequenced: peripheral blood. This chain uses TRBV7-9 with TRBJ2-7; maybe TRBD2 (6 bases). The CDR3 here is CASSPGTPRDEQYF. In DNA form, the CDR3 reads TGTGCCAGCAGCCCTGGGACTCCCCGGGACGAGCAGTACTTC.